A single sample gave rise to the 4 T cell receptor beta chains below, sequenced in a study of cytomegalovirus exposure and HLA in healthy donors (dated by TCRdb to the late 2010s). Library preparation used the immunoSEQ multiplex PCR assay. For the multiplex PCR, a mixture combining 60 forward primers for TCR Vbeta segments and 13 reverse primers for TCR Jbeta segments was used. The immuneACCESS repertoire file appears here via TCRdb, limited to in-frame rearrangements. These files lack a portion of the clones; in checked studies, under half of the deficit traces to unresolved V genes, and the cause of the others is not known. This sample's records show about 72,000 clones. The top ten clones comprise less than 5.5% of the sample. Input material: PBMCs. These receptors were obtained from a woman aged 40 to 55 in good health and CMV-seropositive.

CDR3 protein: CASSFVAGEAYNEQFF. In nucleotides, the CDR3 is TGTGCCAGCAGTTTCGTAGCGGGAGAGGCCTACAATGAGCAGTTCTTC. The rearrangement links TRBV28 to TRBJ2-1, with TRBD2 matching 9 bases. Germline V gives CDR1 MDHEN, CDR2 SYDVKM. CDR3 length equals 16 residues. V shed 3 bases and J 2 bases; nucleotides not matched to a gene: 5.

This sequence joins TRBV5-1 and TRBJ2-5; a possible D gene is TRBD1 (6 bases). Germline assignment: CDR1 SGHRS and CDR2 YFSETQ. The CDR3 spans 16 residues. Trimming removed 4 bases at V and 2 bases at J, with 18 bases between. CDR3 sequence: CASSRTLDSVQETQYF. The CDR3 DNA follows: TGCGCCAGCAGCCGAACCCTGGACAGCGTACAAGAGACCCAGTACTTC.

The chain recombines TRBV18 with TRBJ2-7; 10 nucleotides line up with TRBD2. Unmatched junction bases numbered 8, after V lost 3 bases and J lost 6 bases. This CDR3 is 15 amino acids long. Per the germline V gene, CDR1 is KGHSH and CDR2 is LQKENI. CDR3: CASSPLAGAGSEQYF. The DNA for the CDR3 is TGTGCCAGCTCACCTCTAGCGGGGGCCGGGAGCGAGCAGTACTTC.

V and J are TRBV9 and TRBJ2-3, with 7 bases fitting TRBD1. V lost 0 bases and J lost 4; bases outside the gene matches: 5. The CDR3 is 15 amino acids. Per the germline V gene, CDR1 is SGDLS and CDR2 is YYNGEE. CDR3 sequence: CASSVEGARADTQYF. In nucleotides, the CDR3 is TGTGCCAGCAGCGTAGAGGGGGCGAGGGCAGATACGCAGTATTTT.